One sample yielded the 8 T cell receptor beta chains listed below, sequenced in a study of human T cells and chemical hapten exposure. One entry per CDR3 protein, called by TCRdb with MiXCR from the RACE reads. The table has 350,000 to 450,000 distinct CDR3 sequences, roughly 5.3% seen once. Time point described: pre-sensitization, week 0. Treatment specified: therapeutic diphenylcyclopropenone sensitization with weekly scalp DPC. The starting material was whole blood, obtained in connection with sensitization to the hapten diphenylcyclopropenone (DPC). The origin of the receptors is a woman between 50 and 59 years old with alopecia areata. Some clones in this sample may be carry-over from other donors' samples.

The table lists this clonotype with a few counts. This chain joins TRBV3-1 and TRBJ1-5; TRBD1 matches 8 bases. The CDR3 consists of 15 residues. Per germline, CDR1 LGHDT and CDR2 YNNKEL (reference sequence). The V gene end was trimmed by 1 base and the J gene end by 6 bases; junction bases not matched to a gene: 5. The DNA for the CDR3 is TGTGCCAGCAGCCAAGGCAGGGGGCTGGGTCAGCCCCAGCATTTT. Protein sequence: CASSQGRGLGQPQHF.

In its sample, this clonotype was seen many times. The V gene is TRBV20-1, the J gene TRBJ1-1; the D is unclear. The CDR3 is 12 residues long. Trimming removed 5 bases at V and 3 bases at J, with 10 bases between. In germline, CDR1 is DFQATT, CDR2 SNEGSKA (reference sequence). CDR3 amino acids: CSAYDGYTEAFF. The DNA for the CDR3 is TGCAGTGCTTATGATGGATACACTGAAGCTTTCTTT.

V is TRBV2 and J is TRBJ2-3; D is possibly TRBD2 (6 bases). This CDR3 has 14 residues. The V gene lost 5 bases and the J gene lost 1 base, with 10 bases spanning the gap. The germline gives CDR1 SNHLY, CDR2 FYNNEI. For the CDR3, the DNA is TGTGCCAGCAGTCGGGACTCCCGCACAGATACGCAGTATTTT. Protein sequence: CASSRDSRTDTQYF.

The V call is TRBV21-1, the J call TRBJ1-5; TRBD1, the D gene given by the table, was not confirmed from the DNA. TRBV21-1 is flagged as a pseudogene. The CDR3 has 18 residues. The chain's CDR3 is CASSKALARGYSNQPQHF. The CDR3 coding sequence is TGTGCCAGCAGCAAAGCGCTCGCCAGGGGTTATAGCAATCAGCCCCAGCATTTT.

The chain employs TRBV5-6 and TRBJ1-1; D may be TRBD1 (5 bases). V lost 0 bases to trimming and J lost 4 bases, with 10 bases between them. CDR1 is SGHDT, CDR2 YYEEEE, per germline. The CDR3 is 14 amino acids. The CDR3 DNA is TGTGCCAGCAGCTTGGGAGGGGATCGCACTGAAGCTTTCTTT. Protein product: CASSLGGDRTEAFF.

The chain links TRBV15 to TRBJ2-5; D gene uncertain. The V gene's germline CDR1 is LNHNV and CDR2 YYDKDF (reference sequence). This CDR3 spans 14 amino acids. V lost 5 bases and J 1 base, leaving 11 bases between the germline ends. The CDR3 nucleotides read TGTGCCACCAGCCCCAACCGGGCCCAAGAGACCCAGTACTTC. It specifies CATSPNRAQETQYF. Based on the CDR3 plus reference TRBV15 and TRBJ2-5, the full variable domain is DAMVIQNPRYQVTQFGKPVTLSCSQTLNHNVMYWYQQKSSQAPKLLFHYYDKDFNNEADTPDNFQSRRPNTSFCFLDIRSPGLGDTAMYLCATSPNRAQETQYFGPGTRLLVL.

This sequence joins TRBV4-2 and TRBJ2-1; tentative D call: TRBD2 (6 bases). Between the trimmed V and J ends, which lost 3 bases and 5 bases, there was a span of 14 bases. This CDR3 is built from 15 residues. Germline V lookup: CDR1 LGHNA, CDR2 YNFKEQ. The CDR3 DNA reads as TGTGCCAGCAGCCACCCGTCTAGCGTCGACAATGAGCAGTTCTTC. Its translation: CASSHPSSVDNEQFF.

This clonotype appeared a few times. The chain combines TRBV10-3 with TRBJ1-5; tentative D call: TRBD1 (5 bases). Trimming stripped 3 bases from V and 7 bases from J, with 13 bases between. CDR1 ENHRY and CDR2 SYGVKD come from the germline V gene. This CDR3 has 14 amino acids. The CDR3 DNA sequence: TGTGCCATCAGTGACTCCAGGGATGAACAGCCCCAGCATTTT. It translates to CAISDSRDEQPQHF.